One sample yielded the 4 T cell receptor beta chains listed below, sequenced in a study of response to subunit inactivated influenza vaccine. TCRdb recomputed calls from the RT-PCR reads with MiXCR, one row per CDR3 protein. The sample lists a few hundred thousand distinct CDR3 sequences, more than 7% occurring once. The sequenced sample was PBMCs from blood, obtained around 25 months after vaccination. Source of these receptors: a man between 50 and 75 years old who received an inactivated influenza vaccine.

The chain uses TRBV10-3 and TRBJ2-3, with D possibly matching TRBD2 (6 bases). V lost 7 bases and J 3 bases, leaving 14 bases between the germline ends. The CDR3 runs to 14 residues. CDR1 is ENHRY, CDR2 SYGVKD, per germline. The CDR3 reads CAITPRDKTDTQYF. The CDR3 DNA is TGTGCCATCACCCCGCGGGATAAGACAGATACGCAGTATTTT.

The rearrangement uses TRBV19 and TRBJ2-1; D perhaps matches TRBD1 (5 bases). The ends were cut back, 5 bases at V and 10 bases at J, with 9 bases in the middle. CDR1 LNHDA and CDR2 SQIVND come from the germline V gene (reference sequence). The CDR3 consists of 11 residues. DNA for the CDR3: TGTGCCAGTAGTCAGGGATGGGAGCAGTTCTTC. This codes for CASSQGWEQFF.

This clonotype was detected a few times. The chain is built from TRBV29-1 and TRBJ2-7; possible D gene TRBD1, 6 bases. Trimming shortened V by 6 bases and J by 3 bases, and 15 bases separated the two germline ends. The CDR3 is 13 residues long. CDR1 and CDR2 from the germline V gene are SQVTM and ANQGSEA. The chain's CDR3 is CSVPQGFFYEQYF. Here the CDR3 DNA reads TGCAGCGTACCACAGGGATTTTTCTACGAGCAGTACTTC.

In this sample, this clonotype turned up many times. The chain couples TRBV5-1 to TRBJ2-1; 13 bases match TRBD2. With 4 bases clipped from V and 8 bases from J, the junction kept 6 bases outside the gene matches. The germline CDR1 and CDR2 sequences are SGHRS and YFSETQ. The CDR3 covers 15 residues. CDR3 bases: TGCGCCAGCAGCATCGGACTAGCGGGAGTCGATGAGCAGTTCTTC. Its translation is CASSIGLAGVDEQFF.